This TCR beta chain was identified in a study of T cells in Graves' hyperthyroidism and ophthalmopathy (dated by TCRdb to about 2019). At the level of the whole study: Peripheral blood was sampled at the time of initial diagnosis, prior to any treatment. TCR V-J signatures able to tell the groups apart were searched for in a discovery cohort of 90 to 100 patients, of whom over 40 had Graves' ophthalmopathy and about 55 had stable Graves' hyperthyroidism. Whether ophthalmopathy could be predicted prospectively was tested in an independent validation cohort made up of 18 hyperthyroidism patients plus 17 patients who later progressed to ophthalmopathy. The approximately 100 discovery patients were divided at random into training and test sets in a 7:3 ratio. In about six Graves' hyperthyroidism patients, the study also compared T-cell repertoires from thyroid tissue with T-cell repertoires from blood. After blood sampling, hyperthyroidism patients were treated with methimazole at a starting dose of 30 mg daily, and ophthalmopathy patients were treated with high-dose intravenous methylprednisolone. TCR Vbeta CDR3 sequencing of around 130 peripheral blood samples (approximately 44 ophthalmopathy, under 80 hyperthyroidism and roughly 17 progressor patients) is reported in the paper. Beyond this particular receptor, the publication reports: A 13 V-J signature model separated ophthalmopathy from stable hyperthyroidism, with just over 85% sensitivity and just under 84% specificity in cross-validation and 80%/75% in testing. No statistical method was used to set the sample size in advance, and investigators knew the group allocation. During validation, the model predicted progression to ophthalmopathy a median of about 6.5 months ahead of onset, with 60% to 71% sensitivity and roughly 72% specificity. Most expanded thyroid clonotypes (frequency above 0.001) were also detected in blood, a finding suggesting that blood repertoires may reflect thyroid immune responses.

The TCR beta CDR3 regions were amplified from RNA transcripts. A first-round RT-PCR of the TCR CDR3 used the HTBI primer set with the Qiagen OneStep RT-PCR kit. Libraries were constructed in a second round of multiplex PCR, after which size selection and purification were performed. Paired-end sequencing of the libraries was performed with 100 bp reads on an Illumina HiSeq2000. The published analysis was carried out like this. Raw data were processed with SOAPnuke, discarding reads with adapters, uncalled bases, mean Phred below 15, or no exact constant-primer or identifier match. High-quality paired reads were merged with COPE v1.2.5, and unique nucleotide sequences were defined as clonotypes. MiTCR v1.1 was used to align clonotypes to the IMGT TRBV, TRBD and TRBJ reference segments. The analysis included only V-J combinations with a frequency above 0.0001, which together covered roughly 99% of the repertoires. A TCS score was defined as the ratio of F50 (clonal expansion) to E x V (chaos), with BLOSUM62-based TCRdist applied between CDR3 peptides within each V-J. Welch's t-statistics and random forest reduced roughly 530 V-J features to under 15, which were used in a naive Bayes classifier (R e1071). TCRdb reprocessed the public reads (quality trimming at Q25 with fastp, clone calling with MiXCR) and kept in-frame beta chains. Rows are combined by CDR3 protein, so each entry shows the most common genes and DNA. TCRdb, not the original authors, processed these V and J calls. This sample lists more than 300,000 distinct CDR3 sequences; around 20% were detected once. 40% of the sample comes from the top ten.

This clonotype was observed many times. The specificity of this receptor is unknown. Per-base qualities were not stored, and no clone one base away is much larger. In the ophthalmopathy patients, disease was moderately to severely active, with a Clinical Activity Score of 3 or more, a NOSPECS grade of 4 or more, and a duration of less than 3 months. The study excluded patients with uncontrolled infections, other autoimmune diseases, pregnancy or lactation. Diagnoses were established on the basis of clinical symptoms, serum thyroxine and TRAb, thyroid ultrasound, and orbital computed tomography. PBMCs were isolated from 10 ml of fresh peripheral blood by Ficoll-Paque density gradient centrifugation. Trizol reagent was used to extract total RNA, and RNA quality was then checked on an Agilent 2100 Bioanalyzer. Trimming removed 5 bases from V and 6 bases from J, leaving 13 bases between the germline ends. The CDR3 holds 13 amino acids from the cysteine to the phenylalanine. The CDR3 DNA has 39 bases and is translated from base 1. Sequences MNHEY (CDR1) and SMNVEV (CDR2) are obtained from the germline V gene (reference sequence).

The sequenced sample was blood. The source of this sequence is a man between 18 and 29 years old with Graves' ophthalmopathy. This receptor chain uses TRBV27 and TRBJ1-1; D gene: possibly TRBD1, on 5 matching bases. The CDR3 region: CASSLTGTAEAFF. In nucleotide form, the sequence is TGTGCCAGCAGTCTCACCGGGACCGCTGAAGCTTTCTTT.